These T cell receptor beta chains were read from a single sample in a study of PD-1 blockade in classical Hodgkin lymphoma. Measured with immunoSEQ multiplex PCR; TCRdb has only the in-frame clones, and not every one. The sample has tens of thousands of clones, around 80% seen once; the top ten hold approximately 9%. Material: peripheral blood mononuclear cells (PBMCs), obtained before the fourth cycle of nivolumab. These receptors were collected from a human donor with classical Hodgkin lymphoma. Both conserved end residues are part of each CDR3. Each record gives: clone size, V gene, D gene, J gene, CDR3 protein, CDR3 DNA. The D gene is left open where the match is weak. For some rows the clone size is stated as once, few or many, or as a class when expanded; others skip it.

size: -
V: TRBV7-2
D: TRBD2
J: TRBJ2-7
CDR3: CASSLGGTSGGAYEQYF
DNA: TGTGCCAGCAGCTTGGGGGGGACCTCAGGAGGGGCCTACGAGCAGTACTTC

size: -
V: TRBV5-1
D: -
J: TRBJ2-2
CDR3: CASSLEASNTGELFF
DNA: TGCGCCAGCAGCTTGGAAGCCTCTAACACCGGGGAGCTGTTTTTT

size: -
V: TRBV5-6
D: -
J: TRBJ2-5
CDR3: CASSSRVGVVGTQYF
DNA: TGTGCCAGCAGCTCAAGGGTGGGAGTCGTGGGGACCCAGTACTTC

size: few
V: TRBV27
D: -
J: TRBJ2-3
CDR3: CASRGSGADTQYF
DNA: TGTGCCAGCCGGGGTAGTGGGGCAGATACGCAGTATTTT

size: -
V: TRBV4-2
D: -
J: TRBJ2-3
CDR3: CASNQAGRTTTDTQYF
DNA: TGTGCCAGCAACCAAGCTGGTAGAACTACCACAGATACGCAGTATTTT

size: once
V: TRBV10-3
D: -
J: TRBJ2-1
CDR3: CAIRGLRNEQFF
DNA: TGTGCCATCAGGGGACTTCGCAATGAGCAGTTCTTC

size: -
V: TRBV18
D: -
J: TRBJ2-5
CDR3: CASSPSGATQETQYF
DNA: TGTGCCAGCTCACCTTCGGGTGCAACACAAGAGACCCAGTACTTC

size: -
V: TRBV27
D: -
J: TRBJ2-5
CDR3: CASQGLALGTQYF
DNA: TGTGCCAGCCAAGGGTTGGCGTTAGGGACCCAGTACTTC

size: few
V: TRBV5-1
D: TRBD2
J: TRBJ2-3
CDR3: CASSLAFTAGYTDTQYF
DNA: TGCGCCAGCAGCTTGGCCTTCACAGCGGGGTACACAGATACGCAGTATTTT

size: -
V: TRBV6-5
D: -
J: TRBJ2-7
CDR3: CASSYQVGSPNYEQYF
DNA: TGTGCCAGCAGTTACCAAGTAGGAAGCCCCAACTACGAGCAGTACTTC

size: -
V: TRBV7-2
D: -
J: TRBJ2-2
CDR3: CASSLVMGETGELFF
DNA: TGTGCCAGCAGCTTAGTAATGGGGGAGACCGGGGAGCTGTTTTTT

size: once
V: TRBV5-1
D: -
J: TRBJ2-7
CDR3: CASRIGVAASYEQYF
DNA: TGCGCCAGCAGGATAGGGGTCGCCGCTTCCTACGAGCAGTACTTC

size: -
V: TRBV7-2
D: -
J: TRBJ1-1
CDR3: CASSHVQGSNTEAFF
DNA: TGTGCCAGCAGCCATGTACAGGGTTCCAACACTGAAGCTTTCTTT

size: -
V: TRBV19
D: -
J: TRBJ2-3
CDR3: CASSIEGGGDTQYF
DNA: TGTGCCAGTAGTATAGAAGGGGGAGGAGATACGCAGTATTTT

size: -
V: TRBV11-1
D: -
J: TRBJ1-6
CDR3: CASSRRVLGSPLHF
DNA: TGTGCCAGCAGTCGACGGGTTCTCGGTTCACCCCTCCACTTT

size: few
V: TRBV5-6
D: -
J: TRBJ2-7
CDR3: CASSFLGGYFNEQYF
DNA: TGTGCCAGCAGCTTCCTCGGGGGTTATTTTAACGAGCAGTACTTC

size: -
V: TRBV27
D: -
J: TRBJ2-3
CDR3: CASSLGRGDTQYF
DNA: TGTGCCAGCAGTTTAGGCAGGGGAGATACGCAGTATTTT

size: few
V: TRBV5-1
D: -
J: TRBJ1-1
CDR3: CASSWGATSGTEAFF
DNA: TGCGCCAGCAGCTGGGGGGCCACATCGGGCACTGAAGCTTTCTTT

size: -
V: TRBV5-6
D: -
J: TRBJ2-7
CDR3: CASSLGYEQYF
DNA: TGTGCCAGCAGCTTAGGTTACGAGCAGTACTTC

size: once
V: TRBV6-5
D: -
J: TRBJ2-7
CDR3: CASSYSDEQYF
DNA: TGTGCCAGCAGTTACTCTGACGAGCAGTACTTC

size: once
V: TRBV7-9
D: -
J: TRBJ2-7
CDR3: CASSLATGTHEQYF
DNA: TGTGCCAGCAGCTTAGCGACGGGGACTCACGAGCAGTACTTC

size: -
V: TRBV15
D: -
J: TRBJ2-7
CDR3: CATSRPGHYYEQYF
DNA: TGTGCCACCAGCAGACCGGGACACTACTACGAGCAGTACTTC

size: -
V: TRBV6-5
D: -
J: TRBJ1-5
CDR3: CASSYGREGNQPQHF
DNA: TGTGCCAGCAGTTACGGCAGGGAAGGCAATCAGCCCCAGCATTTT

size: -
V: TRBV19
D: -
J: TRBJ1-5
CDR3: CASSIFDTYSNQPQHF
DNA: TGTGCCAGTAGTATCTTCGACACGTATAGCAATCAGCCCCAGCATTTT

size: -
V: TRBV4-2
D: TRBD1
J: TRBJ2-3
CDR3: CASSQGRRGQDTQYF
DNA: TGTGCCAGCAGCCAAGGGCGAAGGGGGCAGGATACGCAGTATTTT

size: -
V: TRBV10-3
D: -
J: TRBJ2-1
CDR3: CAISVGLAYNEQFF
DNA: TGTGCCATCAGTGTCGGTCTAGCCTACAATGAGCAGTTCTTC

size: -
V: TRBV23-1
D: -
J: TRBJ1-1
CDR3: CARLKKGLSEAFF
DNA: TGCGCCAGATTGAAAAAGGGGCTTTCTGAAGCTTTCTTT

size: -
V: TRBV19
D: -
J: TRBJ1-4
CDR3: CASSIKPFATNEKLFF
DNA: TGTGCCAGTAGTATAAAGCCATTTGCAACTAATGAAAAACTGTTTTTT